This T cell receptor beta chain is from a study of human T cells and chemical hapten exposure. The time point here: pre-sensitization, week 0. Treatment specified: therapeutic diphenylcyclopropenone sensitization with weekly scalp DPC. J gave up 6 bases and V 6 bases, and 16 bases lay outside the gene matches. Germline V gene lookup returns CDR1 LNHDA and CDR2 SQIVND (reference sequence). This CDR3 is 17 amino acids long. One entry per CDR3 protein results from TCRdb running MiXCR on the RACE reads. The profile shows 60,000 or so distinct CDR3 sequences, more than 7.5% of them singletons. This clonotype was found many times.

The sequence derives from a man aged 35 to 55 with alopecia areata. Some clones in this sample may be carry-over from other donors' samples. The J gene is TRBJ2-1, the V gene TRBV19, with TRBD2 identical over 8 bases. Material: whole blood, obtained in connection with sensitization to the hapten diphenylcyclopropenone (DPC). CDR3: CASSPTRTSGRRNEQFF. DNA for the CDR3: TGTGCCAGTAGCCCCACCCGTACTAGCGGCCGCCGCAATGAGCAGTTCTTC.